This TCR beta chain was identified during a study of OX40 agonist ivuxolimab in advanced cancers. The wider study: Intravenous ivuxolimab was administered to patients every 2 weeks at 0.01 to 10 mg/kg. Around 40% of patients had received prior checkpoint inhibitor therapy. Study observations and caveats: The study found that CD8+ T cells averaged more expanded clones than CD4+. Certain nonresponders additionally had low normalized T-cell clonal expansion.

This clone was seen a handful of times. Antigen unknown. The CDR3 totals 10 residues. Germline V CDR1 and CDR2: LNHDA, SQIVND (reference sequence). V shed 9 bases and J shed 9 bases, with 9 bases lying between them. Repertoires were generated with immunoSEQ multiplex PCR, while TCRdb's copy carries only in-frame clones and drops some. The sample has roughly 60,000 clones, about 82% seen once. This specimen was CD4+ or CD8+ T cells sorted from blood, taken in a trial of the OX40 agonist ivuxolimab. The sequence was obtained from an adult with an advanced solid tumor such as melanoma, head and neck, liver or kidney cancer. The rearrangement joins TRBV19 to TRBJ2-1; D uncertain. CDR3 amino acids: CASGRGEQFF. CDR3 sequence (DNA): TGTGCCAGCGGCAGAGGTGAGCAGTTCTTC.